This T cell receptor (beta chain) was identified during a study of HIV-infected patients and healthy controls. One entry per CDR3 protein results from TCRdb running MiXCR on the 5' RACE reads. The profile covers approximately 67,000 distinct CDR3 sequences, with about 16% appearing a single time and approximately 5% taken by the ten largest. The CDR3 sequence is 14 residues long. Trimming at V came to 6 bases and at J to 4 bases, leaving 6 bases not matched to a gene. J is TRBJ2-5 and V is TRBV12-3 or TRBV12-4; TRBD1 aligns across 9 bases. The source is a human donor in good health. Sequences were obtained from CD4+ T cells from blood. The CDR3, as DNA: TGTGCCAGCAGAGACGACAGGGGGTCAGAGACCCAGTACTTC. It specifies CASRDDRGSETQYF.